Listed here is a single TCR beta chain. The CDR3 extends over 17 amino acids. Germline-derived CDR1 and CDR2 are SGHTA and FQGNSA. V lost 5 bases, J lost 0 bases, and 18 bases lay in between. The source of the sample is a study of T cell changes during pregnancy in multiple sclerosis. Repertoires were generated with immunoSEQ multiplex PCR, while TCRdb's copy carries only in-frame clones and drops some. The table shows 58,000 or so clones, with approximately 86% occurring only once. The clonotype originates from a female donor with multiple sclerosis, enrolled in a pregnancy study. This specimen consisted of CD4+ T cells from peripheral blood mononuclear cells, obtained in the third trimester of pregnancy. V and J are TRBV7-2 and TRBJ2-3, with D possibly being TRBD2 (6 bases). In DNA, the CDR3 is TGTGCCAGCAGCACCGCCGTAGCGGCCCTTAGCACAGATACGCAGTATTTT. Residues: CASSTAVAALSTDTQYF.